Below, 20 T cell receptor beta chains from the same sample are listed, as sequenced in a study of T cell changes during pregnancy in multiple sclerosis. Sequencing was performed with immunoSEQ multiplex PCR; in TCRdb, only in-frame clones are kept and a portion is missing. Of over 60,000 clones in the sample, 80% to 90% were seen once. The sample here was peripheral blood, taken in the first trimester of pregnancy. The receptors come from a female donor with multiple sclerosis, enrolled in a pregnancy study.

J is TRBJ1-1 and V is TRBV29-1; a possible D gene is TRBD1 (5 bases). This CDR3 comprises 12 residues. Trimming cost V 7 bases and J 0 bases, with 9 bases left between them. The germline gives CDR1 SQVTM, CDR2 ANQGSEA. CDR3 in amino acids: CSGTRMNTEAFF. For the CDR3, the DNA is TGCAGCGGGACACGGATGAACACTGAAGCTTTCTTT. Full variable domain (rest looked up from reference TRBV29-1 and TRBJ1-1): SAVISQKPSRDICQRGTSLTIQCQVDSQVTMMFWYRQQPGQSLTLIATANQGSEATYESGFVIDKFPISRPNLTFSTLTVSNMSPEDSSIYLCSGTRMNTEAFFGQGTRLTVV.

The gene calls are TRBV7-2 and TRBJ2-5; 10 nucleotides align to TRBD2. Trimming took 4 bases from V and 5 from J; bases not matched to a gene: 4. The CDR3 is 14 amino acids. Germline-derived CDR1 and CDR2 are SGHTA and FQGNSA. CDR3 bases: TGTGCCAGCAGCTCTAGCGGGGGTTATGAGACCCAGTACTTC. It specifies CASSSSGGYETQYF. Drawing the rest from reference TRBV7-2 and TRBJ2-5, the complete variable domain is GAGVSQSPSNKVTEKGKDVELRCDPISGHTALYWYRQSLGQGLEFLIYFQGNSAPDKSGLPSDRFSAERTGGSVSTLTIQRTQQEDSAVYLCASSSSGGYETQYFGPGTRLLVL.

The chain links TRBV19 to TRBJ2-7; the D gene is possibly TRBD2 (5 bases). Germline lookup yields CDR1 LNHDA and CDR2 SQIVND (reference sequence). CDR3 length: 15 amino acids. V was trimmed by 3 bases and J by 4 bases, leaving 16 bases between them. CDR3 DNA: TGTGCCAGTAGTATCCGGAGCAGTTCGGGATACGAGCAGTACTTC. Protein sequence: CASSIRSSSGYEQYF.

The V call is TRBV9, the J call TRBJ2-3; D remains ambiguous. The CDR3 has 12 amino acids. Germline V gene data show CDR1 as SGDLS and CDR2 as YYNGEE. V lost 1 base to trimming and J lost 5 bases, with 5 bases between them. Written as DNA, the CDR3 is TGTGCCAGCAGCGTATTTCGAGATACGCAGTATTTT. Translating gives CASSVFRDTQYF.

This chain uses TRBV7-9 with TRBJ1-1; perhaps TRBD1 as D (6 bases). With 5 bases removed from V and 5 bases from J, the gap between germline ends came to 9 bases. The CDR3 extends over 12 amino acids. CDR1 is SEHNR, CDR2 FQNEAQ, per germline (reference sequence). As DNA, the CDR3 is TGTGCCAGCAGCGTAACAGGGACTGAAGCTTTCTTT. Amino acid sequence: CASSVTGTEAFF.

The V gene is TRBV6-1, the J gene TRBJ2-1, with 9 bases that match TRBD1. The V gene end was trimmed by 8 bases and the J gene end by 2 bases; junction bases not matched to a gene: 4. The germline gives CDR1 MNHNS, CDR2 SASEGT. The CDR3 runs to 14 residues. The CDR3 reads CASGTGQPYNEQFF. In DNA form, the CDR3 reads TGTGCCAGCGGGACAGGGCAGCCCTACAATGAGCAGTTCTTC.

The chain joins TRBV4-3 to TRBJ1-5, with no clear D. V was cut by 1 base and J by 4 bases, with 8 bases left in between. The CDR3 is made up of 14 amino acids. From germline, CDR1 is LGHNA and CDR2 YSLEER. The CDR3 nucleotides are TGCGCCAGCAGCCAAGTAGTAAATAATCAGCCCCAGCATTTT. Protein product: CASSQVVNNQPQHF.

This chain joins TRBV5-1 and TRBJ1-4; 8 nucleotides line up with TRBD1. V lost 2 bases and J lost 6; bases outside the gene matches: 3. This CDR3 region has 14 residues. The germline V gene encodes CDR1 SGHRS and CDR2 YFSETQ. The CDR3 protein is CASSFQGADEKLFF. CDR3 nucleotide sequence: TGCGCCAGCAGCTTTCAGGGGGCGGATGAAAAACTGTTTTTT.

The chain has TRBV19 and TRBJ2-1; the D gene is possibly TRBD2 (6 bases). Germline loops: CDR1 LNHDA, CDR2 SQIVND (reference sequence). This CDR3 has 15 amino acids. V lost 3 bases and J 3 bases, leaving 12 bases between the germline ends. CDR3 in DNA: TGTGCCAGTAGTATGATCGGGAGTGACTACAATGAGCAGTTCTTC. Translating it yields CASSMIGSDYNEQFF.

Note on this clone: The junction shows a germline mismatch at one end, possibly a read error. This sample includes further DNA sequences coding for the same CDR3. V is TRBV6-5 and J is TRBJ2-7; TRBD2 might be the D (5 bases). This CDR3 comprises 14 residues. Germline V lookup: CDR1 MNHEY, CDR2 SVGAGI. In DNA form, the CDR3 reads TGTGCCAGCAGTCGCCGGGATCTCTTCTACGAGCAGTATTTC. It translates to CASSRRDLFYEQYF.

The chain couples TRBV9 to TRBJ1-2; TRBD1 aligns across 7 bases. This CDR3 comprises 14 residues. Germline CDR1 is SGDLS and CDR2 is YYNGEE. The ends lost 4 bases at V and 5 bases at J; junction bases unmatched: 8. The CDR3 DNA follows: TGTGCCAGCAGCTCCCAGGGGGGCACTTATGGCTACACCTTC. It specifies CASSSQGGTYGYTF.

The chain recombines TRBV11-3 with TRBJ2-7, with 7 bases lining up with TRBD1. The ends lost 5 bases at V and 3 bases at J; junction bases unmatched: 4. CDR1 is SGHNT, CDR2 YENEEA, per germline. This CDR3 has 13 amino acids. CDR3 sequence (DNA): TGTGCCAGCAGCCCGCAGGGGGACTACGAGCAGTACTTC. Encoded protein: CASSPQGDYEQYF.

This chain connects TRBV25-1 to TRBJ1-1, with a weak D call TRBD1 (5 bases). The CDR3 contains 15 residues. The V end was cut by 0 bases, the J end by 2 bases, with 10 bases between. From germline, CDR1 is MGHDK and CDR2 SYGVNS. The CDR3 region is CASSEYGRANTEAFF. CDR3 bases: TGTGCCAGCAGTGAATACGGCAGGGCAAACACTGAAGCTTTCTTT.

This clone was seen a single time. The chain uses TRBV11-2 and TRBJ2-1; D might be TRBD2 (10 bases). Germline loops: CDR1 SGHAT, CDR2 FQNNGV. The CDR3 has 15 residues. V lost 0 bases and J lost 10, with 16 bases in between. The CDR3 coding sequence is TGTGCCAGCAGCTTAGAACTAGCGGGGACAGGGGAGCAGTTCTTC. Its protein is CASSLELAGTGEQFF. Supplemented by reference TRBV11-2 and TRBJ2-1, the full variable domain reads EAGVAQSPRYKIIEKRQSVAFWCNPISGHATLYWYQQILGQGPKLLIQFQNNGVVDDSQLPKDRFSAERLKGVDSTLKIQPAKLEDSAVYLCASSLELAGTGEQFFGPGTRLTVL.

This sequence joins TRBV27 and TRBJ2-7; D unclear. The CDR3 loop spans 16 amino acids. Germline V gene data show CDR1 as MNHEY and CDR2 as SMNVEV (reference sequence). V was trimmed by 3 bases and J by 5 bases, leaving 20 bases between them. The CDR3 DNA is TGTGCCAGCAGTTTGTTTGGTCGCCCCGCGGTAAACGAGCAGTACTTC. Translating it yields CASSLFGRPAVNEQYF.

The CDR3 sequence: CAWSYLEGRDTEAFF. CDR3 coding DNA: TGTGCCTGGAGTTATTTGGAGGGGCGGGACACTGAAGCTTTCTTT. The chain carries TRBV30 and TRBJ1-1; a possible D gene is TRBD1 (5 bases). Germline V gives CDR1 GTSNPN, CDR2 SVGIG (reference sequence). The CDR3 extends over 15 amino acids. V was cut by 2 bases and J by 3 bases, with 16 bases left in between.

The V gene is TRBV7-6, the J gene TRBJ2-5; 7 bases line up with TRBD2. CDR1 is SGHVS and CDR2 is FNYEAQ in the germline V gene. V was clipped by 5 bases and J by 7 bases; unmatched bases: 7. This CDR3 comprises 13 residues. Here the CDR3 DNA reads TGTGCCAGCAGCCCCGGGGGGTTTGGGACCCAGTACTTC. It codes for CASSPGGFGTQYF.

The chain is built from TRBV6-6 and TRBJ1-2; D is perhaps TRBD1 (5 bases). The ends were cut back, 7 bases at V and 8 bases at J, with 20 bases in the middle. Germline CDR1 MNHNY, CDR2 SVGAGI (reference sequence). CDR3 length equals 14 residues. CDR3 in amino acids: CASKRGHPFGGYTF. The CDR3 DNA follows: TGTGCCAGCAAACGCGGACATCCATTCGGAGGCTACACCTTC.

The chain couples TRBV6-6 to TRBJ1-2, with D maybe TRBD1 (6 bases). Germline loops: CDR1 MNHNY, CDR2 SVGAGI (reference sequence). The V and J ends lost 1 base and 2 bases respectively, with 14 bases between them. The CDR3 sequence is 16 residues long. CDR3 sequence: CASSYFAQGKNYGYTF. In DNA form, the CDR3 reads TGTGCCAGCAGTTACTTCGCTCAGGGGAAGAACTATGGCTACACCTTC.

The chain combines TRBV18 with TRBJ1-3; no clear D. Trimming pared 8 bases from V and 0 bases from J, leaving 14 bases between. This CDR3 comprises 15 residues. Germline-derived CDR1 and CDR2 are KGHSH and LQKENI. As DNA, the CDR3 is TGTGCCAGCATACCGATGGAGGGCTCTGGAAACACCATATATTTT. This gives the protein CASIPMEGSGNTIYF. Using reference TRBV18 and TRBJ1-3 for the parts outside the CDR3, the full variable domain is NAGVMQNPRHLVRRRGQEARLRCSPMKGHSHVYWYRQLPEEGLKFMVYLQKENIIDESGMPKERFSAEFPKEGPSILRIQQVVRGDSAAYFCASIPMEGSGNTIYFGEGSWLTVV.